This entry lists 14 T cell receptor beta chains sequenced from one sample in a study of cytomegalovirus exposure and HLA in healthy donors. 60 Vbeta and 13 Jbeta primers were used in PCR. TCRdb's copy holds only in-frame clones and misses some; the assay was immunoSEQ multiplex PCR. The repertoire holds approximately 190,000 clones, with about 90% as singletons. The sequenced sample consisted of PBMCs. The receptors derive from a boy aged 2 to 9 in good health and CMV-seronegative.

The chain uses TRBV14 and TRBJ2-2; D gene unclear. Germline CDR1 SGHDN, CDR2 FVKESK. The CDR3 consists of 13 residues. Trimming removed 2 bases at V and 6 bases at J, with 7 bases between. The CDR3: CASSQQQAGELFF. The DNA of the CDR3 is TGTGCCAGCAGCCAACAGCAGGCCGGGGAGCTGTTTTTT.

The CDR3 is CASSFIAEAFF. DNA of the CDR3: TGTGCCAGCAGCTTTATCGCTGAAGCTTTCTTT. This chain joins TRBV7-9 and TRBJ1-1; D is uncertain. The CDR3 is 11 residues long. Germline V gene data show CDR1 as SEHNR and CDR2 as FQNEAQ (reference sequence). With 3 bases removed from V and 6 bases from J, the gap between germline ends came to 5 bases.

The chain combines TRBV6-1 with TRBJ2-5, with TRBD2 as a possible D gene (5 bases). CDR1 is MNHNS and CDR2 is SASEGT in the germline V gene. With 3 bases removed from V and 5 bases from J, the gap between germline ends came to 16 bases. The CDR3 consists of 15 residues. In nucleotides, the CDR3 is TGTGCCAGCAGTGATCCGGGAACCCGAGGGGAGACCCAGTACTTC. Protein product: CASSDPGTRGETQYF.

This chain joins TRBV29-1 and TRBJ1-5; D is possibly TRBD1 (5 bases). This CDR3 has 14 residues. Looked up from germline, CDR1 is SQVTM and CDR2 is ANQGSEA. Trimming shortened V by 6 bases and J by 3 bases, and 15 bases separated the two germline ends. CDR3 in amino acids: CSVRPGGYNQPQHF. In DNA form, the CDR3 reads TGCAGCGTCCGACCGGGGGGATACAATCAGCCCCAGCATTTT.

This rearrangement joins TRBV27 to TRBJ1-2, with D possibly being TRBD1 (5 bases). There are 14 residues in the CDR3. Per the germline V gene, CDR1 is MNHEY and CDR2 is SMNVEV (reference sequence). Trimming took 6 bases from V and 3 from J, leaving 14 bases between them. In nucleotides, the CDR3 is TGTGCCAGCAGGGCCGGGGGGACCTACTATGGCTACACCTTC. Its translation is CASRAGGTYYGYTF.

The chain combines TRBV9 with TRBJ2-2; 10 nucleotides line up with TRBD2. Germline V CDR1 and CDR2: SGDLS, YYNGEE. Trimming removed 4 bases from V and 1 base from J; junction bases left unmatched: 7. The length of the CDR3 is 17 residues. The CDR3 sequence: CASSRIAGGLNTGELFF. Here the CDR3 DNA reads TGTGCCAGCAGCCGAATAGCGGGAGGTTTGAACACCGGGGAGCTGTTTTTT.

This clone showed up just once. The chain carries TRBV19 and TRBJ1-5, with 9 bases that match TRBD1. CDR1 is LNHDA, CDR2 SQIVND, per germline (reference sequence). The CDR3 covers 14 residues. V lost 7 bases to trimming and J lost 6 bases; unmatched junction nucleotides: 7. The CDR3 reads CASTPQGATQPQHF. The CDR3 DNA is TGTGCCAGTACCCCACAGGGGGCAACTCAGCCCCAGCATTTT.

The chain joins TRBV6-1 to TRBJ2-5, with 7 nucleotides matching TRBD1. The J call may be mistaken, given a closer DNA end match to TRBJ2-7. The germline V gene has CDR1 MNHNS and CDR2 SASEGT. The CDR3 totals 14 residues. CDR3 DNA: TGTGCCAGCAGTGAAAGCCTCAGGGGGAGCGAGCAGTACTTC. Residues: CASSESLRGSEQYF.

CDR3 loop: CASSLWPLLYDTQYF. For the CDR3, the DNA is TGTGCCAGCAGCTTATGGCCTTTGCTTTACGATACGCAGTATTTT. V gene TRBV7-9 combines with J gene TRBJ2-3; D is undetermined. There are 15 residues in the CDR3. The V end lost 2 bases, the J end lost 6 bases, and 15 bases lay between the germline ends. Germline-derived CDR1 and CDR2 are SEHNR and FQNEAQ (reference sequence).

In its sample, this clone was seen once. This rearrangement joins TRBV14 to TRBJ2-3; 9 nucleotides line up with TRBD2. Germline assignment: CDR1 SGHDN and CDR2 FVKESK. The V and J ends lost 3 bases and 5 bases, in that order; junction bases with no gene match: 6. The CDR3 loop spans 15 amino acids. The CDR3 reads CASSQLAGVGDTQYF. The CDR3 coding sequence is TGTGCCAGCAGCCAGTTAGCGGGAGTAGGAGATACGCAGTATTTT.

The rearrangement joins TRBV29-1 to TRBJ2-3, with D perhaps TRBD2 (6 bases). Germline V CDR1 and CDR2: SQVTM, ANQGSEA. This CDR3 comprises 14 residues. V lost 3 bases, J lost 1 base, and 11 bases lay in between. The CDR3 coding sequence is TGCAGCGTTGAGGGACTTTTCGGCACAGATACGCAGTATTTT. This codes for CSVEGLFGTDTQYF.

This rearrangement joins TRBV5-1 to TRBJ2-5; 8 bases line up with TRBD2. CDR3 size: 16 residues. The germline gives CDR1 SGHRS, CDR2 YFSETQ. The trim removed 1 base at V and 3 bases at J, leaving 8 bases unmatched. The CDR3 DNA is TGCGCCAGCAGCTTGTCCCCAGCGGGAGATAAAGAGACCCAGTACTTC. Its protein is CASSLSPAGDKETQYF.

The chain has TRBV27 and TRBJ2-1; 11 nucleotides line up with TRBD2. Germline V gene lookup returns CDR1 MNHEY and CDR2 SMNVEV (reference sequence). The CDR3 runs to 15 residues. The junction had 1 base not matched to a gene; V was cut back by 3 bases and J by 3 bases. CDR3 residues: CASSFGTSGYNEQFF. The CDR3 nucleotides read TGTGCCAGCAGTTTCGGGACTAGCGGCTACAATGAGCAGTTCTTC.

This clone was counted once. The chain is built from TRBV14 and TRBJ2-1; tentative D call: TRBD1 (5 bases). Germline values: CDR1 SGHDN, CDR2 FVKESK. The CDR3 has 16 residues. V lost 1 base, J lost 0 bases, and 10 bases lay in between. In nucleotides, the CDR3 is TGTGCCAGCAGCCAAGTCTGGACAAGCTCCTACAATGAGCAGTTCTTC. It is translated as CASSQVWTSSYNEQFF. The whole variable domain, remainder taken from reference TRBV14 and TRBJ2-1, is EAGVTQFPSHSVIEKGQTVTLRCDPISGHDNLYWYRRVMGKEIKFLLHFVKESKQDESGMPNNRFLAERTGGTYSTLKVQPAELEDSGVYFCASSQVWTSSYNEQFFGPGTRLTVL.